These T cell receptor beta chains were read from a single sample in a study of blood T cell repertoires in COVID-19. Some clones are missing from TCRdb's copy, which holds only in-frame ones; the method was immunoSEQ multiplex PCR. The table lists about 82,000 clones, around 80% of them singletons. The sample was peripheral blood. These TCRs come from a woman aged 35 to 49 with active or convalescent COVID-19. CDR3s include the opening cysteine and the closing phenylalanine or tryptophan. Clone size, where shown, is once, few, many, or a class for clones that have expanded.

j_gene	len	v_gene	abundance	CDR3aa
TRBJ2-1	16	TRBV18	.	CASSSQAGTGGNEQFF
TRBJ2-1	19	TRBV3-1/TRBV3-2	.	CASSQSTEWREGPYNEQFF
TRBJ2-1	14	TRBV11-3	.	CASSQGLAGREQFF
TRBJ2-2	15	TRBV5-3	.	CARSLTRSATGELFF
TRBJ2-7	12	TRBV6-2/TRBV6-3	.	CASSYKLGEQYF
TRBJ1-2	14	TRBV5-6	.	CASSTTDRGYGYTF
TRBJ1-6	15	TRBV5-6	few	CASSATGAQNSPLHF
TRBJ1-2	12	TRBV5-1	.	CASSLTGSGYTF
TRBJ2-7	14	TRBV14	few	CASSQVGGVYEQYF
TRBJ1-1	13	TRBV27	.	CASSLTGKTEAFF
TRBJ1-2	16	TRBV19	.	CASIGAETGPSRGYTF
TRBJ2-1	12	TRBV18	.	CASSQWENEQFF
TRBJ2-5	13	TRBV5-6	.	CASSPDRSETQYF
TRBJ2-7	14	TRBV27	.	CASRSGGTPYEQYF
TRBJ2-6	16	TRBV3-1/TRBV3-2	.	CASSGRQGYGANVLTF
TRBJ2-1	11	TRBV30	once	CAWSARYEQFF
TRBJ1-4	16	TRBV7-9	.	CAHPGSEAGFDEKLFF
TRBJ1-3	11	TRBV3-1/TRBV3-2	once	CASSSGDTIYF
TRBJ1-2	13	TRBV18	.	CASSPRTGEGYTF
TRBJ2-7	14	TRBV7-9	.	CASSWRTGGHEQYF
TRBJ1-2	14	TRBV5-4	.	CASSRTQGAEGYTF
TRBJ1-1	15	TRBV18	few	CASSPATGSNTEAFF
TRBJ2-7	16	TRBV25-1	once	CASSPEGRGGSYEQYF
TRBJ2-1	15	TRBV11-2	few	CASSLGFSGGGEQFF
TRBJ2-5	13	TRBV6-2/TRBV6-3	.	CASSYEVRETQYF
TRBJ1-2	15	TRBV4-1	.	CASSQERGYNYGYTF
TRBJ2-1	11	TRBV6-6	.	CASQFIDEQFF
TRBJ2-3	14	TRBV2	.	CASSGGTATDTQYF
TRBJ1-5	14	TRBV6-6	once	CASSYSEGGQPQHF
TRBJ2-7	15	TRBV28	.	CASSFSGYRGNEQYF
TRBJ1-4	14	TRBV10-1	.	CASSDHGTGGKLFF
TRBJ1-1	15	TRBV2	.	CASSEGIGGKTEAFF
TRBJ2-7	14	TRBV29-1	.	CSVGPQGTGEEQYF
TRBJ1-5	14	TRBV2	.	CASRKQGRNQPQHF
TRBJ1-2	12	TRBV28	.	CASTEVENGYTF
TRBJ2-2	15	TRBV9	few	CASSVSRDTPGELFF
TRBJ2-6	15	TRBV6-2/TRBV6-3	.	CASSRTGSGANVLTF
TRBJ2-7	14	TRBV5-5	.	CASSKGYTGSEQYF
TRBJ2-5	16	TRBV7-2	.	CASSLAVGAPQETQYF
TRBJ2-7	16	TRBV29-1	.	CSVVREGGRWTYEQYF
TRBJ2-1	17	TRBV14	.	CASSQEDVAGEYNEQFF
TRBJ1-2	14	TRBV2	.	CASSGQGAGYGYTF
TRBJ2-1	16	TRBV11-3	.	CASSSLGSGIGNEQFF
TRBJ2-1	14	TRBV11-2	.	CASSPVVGGNEQFF
TRBJ1-1	15	TRBV11-2	few	CASSSLGAANTEAFF
TRBJ1-1	13	TRBV5-1	.	CASSTGMNTEAFF
TRBJ1-2	13	TRBV7-9	.	CASSPEGAYGYTF
TRBJ1-1	16	TRBV28	.	CASSLHRGRPETEAFF